These T cell receptor beta chains were read from a single sample in a study of OX40 agonist ivuxolimab in advanced cancers. The assay was immunoSEQ multiplex PCR, and TCRdb's table has in-frame clones only and misses some. The sample has tens of thousands of clones, around 93% seen once; the top ten hold roughly a quarter. The specimen comprised CD4+ or CD8+ T cells sorted from blood, sampled in a trial of the OX40 agonist ivuxolimab. The receptors were gathered from an adult with an advanced solid tumor such as melanoma, head and neck, liver or kidney cancer. The CDR3 runs from the conserved cysteine through the conserved F or W. The order of the fields is D gene, V gene, J gene, clone size, CDR3 DNA, CDR3 protein. The D gene is left open where the match is weak. Some rows mark clone size as missing; the rest say once, few, many or name a class of expanded clone.

d_gene: .
v_gene: TRBV5-6
j_gene: TRBJ2-1
abundance: .
CDR3nt: TGTGCCAGCAGCCTATCTAAAGGGGCTATATCCTACAATGAGCAGTTCTTC
CDR3aa: CASSLSKGAISYNEQFF

d_gene: .
v_gene: TRBV27
j_gene: TRBJ2-7
abundance: .
CDR3nt: TGTGCCAGCAGTAGCAGGAACAATTACGAGCAGTACTTC
CDR3aa: CASSSRNNYEQYF

d_gene: .
v_gene: TRBV9
j_gene: TRBJ1-4
abundance: .
CDR3nt: TGTGCCAGCAGCTACTCGGGGAACTCTGGGAATGAAAAACTGTTTTTT
CDR3aa: CASSYSGNSGNEKLFF

d_gene: TRBD2
v_gene: TRBV7-2
j_gene: TRBJ2-1
abundance: .
CDR3nt: TGTGCCAGCAGCTTAGGGTATCTAGCGGAGATCAATGAGCAGTTCTTC
CDR3aa: CASSLGYLAEINEQFF

d_gene: .
v_gene: TRBV27
j_gene: TRBJ2-1
abundance: .
CDR3nt: TGTGCCAGCAGTTCCTCCTCCTCCTACAATGAGCAGTTCTTC
CDR3aa: CASSSSSSYNEQFF

d_gene: .
v_gene: TRBV27
j_gene: TRBJ1-1
abundance: .
CDR3nt: TGTGCCAGCAGTTTATCGAGGGGTTTGAACACTGAAGCTTTCTTT
CDR3aa: CASSLSRGLNTEAFF

d_gene: .
v_gene: TRBV19
j_gene: TRBJ2-3
abundance: .
CDR3nt: TGTGCCAGTAGGCCGGGCCCAGCCCCCGATACGCAGTATTTT
CDR3aa: CASRPGPAPDTQYF

d_gene: .
v_gene: TRBV5-1
j_gene: TRBJ1-5
abundance: .
CDR3nt: TGCGCCAGCAGCCCCCGGCCGGGACGAAGTCAGCCCCAGCATTTT
CDR3aa: CASSPRPGRSQPQHF

d_gene: .
v_gene: TRBV6-1
j_gene: TRBJ2-1
abundance: .
CDR3nt: TGTGCCAGCAGTGAACCTGGAAGCTACAATGAGCAGTTCTTC
CDR3aa: CASSEPGSYNEQFF

d_gene: .
v_gene: TRBV7-8
j_gene: TRBJ2-4
abundance: .
CDR3nt: TGTGCCAGCAGCCCCACTGTCCAAGCCAAAAACATTCAGTACTTC
CDR3aa: CASSPTVQAKNIQYF

d_gene: .
v_gene: TRBV7-9
j_gene: TRBJ1-4
abundance: .
CDR3nt: TGTGCCAGCAGCCCGATACTTACGGATAATGAAAAACTGTTTTTT
CDR3aa: CASSPILTDNEKLFF

d_gene: .
v_gene: TRBV25-1
j_gene: TRBJ2-5
abundance: once
CDR3nt: TGTGCCAGCAGTGAATTTCAGGGGCGCGGGGAGACCCAGTACTTC
CDR3aa: CASSEFQGRGETQYF

d_gene: TRBD2
v_gene: TRBV12-5
j_gene: TRBJ2-1
abundance: .
CDR3nt: TGTGCTAGTGGTTCCCCGGGACTAAGGGATGAGCAGTTCTTC
CDR3aa: CASGSPGLRDEQFF

d_gene: .
v_gene: TRBV7-2
j_gene: TRBJ2-3
abundance: .
CDR3nt: TGTGCCAGCAGCCTAGGGGGAGCTAGCTATAGGGCAGATACGCAGTATTTT
CDR3aa: CASSLGGASYRADTQYF

d_gene: .
v_gene: TRBV30
j_gene: TRBJ1-2
abundance: .
CDR3nt: TGTGCCTGGAGTGTCGGGACGTACTATGGCTACACCTTC
CDR3aa: CAWSVGTYYGYTF

d_gene: .
v_gene: TRBV5-1
j_gene: TRBJ1-2
abundance: .
CDR3nt: TGCGCCAGCAGCTTGGAACAGGGCTCCTATGGCTACACCTTC
CDR3aa: CASSLEQGSYGYTF

d_gene: TRBD1
v_gene: TRBV7-2
j_gene: TRBJ2-1
abundance: .
CDR3nt: TGTGCCAGCAGCGGAGGGACAGGGGGAATGGAGCAGTTCTTC
CDR3aa: CASSGGTGGMEQFF

d_gene: .
v_gene: TRBV4-3
j_gene: TRBJ2-7
abundance: .
CDR3nt: TGCGCCAGCAGCCAAGATCGACAGTCCTCCTACGAGCAGTACTTC
CDR3aa: CASSQDRQSSYEQYF

d_gene: .
v_gene: TRBV4-1
j_gene: TRBJ2-1
abundance: .
CDR3nt: TGCGCCAGCAGCCAGGAGGGATCATTCCAGCAGTTCTTC
CDR3aa: CASSQEGSFQQFF

d_gene: .
v_gene: TRBV27
j_gene: TRBJ2-7
abundance: few
CDR3nt: TGTGCCACCACAGTGGGCTACGAGCAGTACTTC
CDR3aa: CATTVGYEQYF

d_gene: .
v_gene: TRBV9
j_gene: TRBJ2-3
abundance: .
CDR3nt: TGTGCCAGCAGCGTAGCTGGCGGGCGGAGCACAGATACGCAGTATTTT
CDR3aa: CASSVAGGRSTDTQYF

d_gene: .
v_gene: TRBV7-9
j_gene: TRBJ1-5
abundance: .
CDR3nt: TGTGCCAGCCAGTATAGCAATCAGCCCCAGCATTTT
CDR3aa: CASQYSNQPQHF

d_gene: TRBD1
v_gene: TRBV7-7
j_gene: TRBJ2-5
abundance: .
CDR3nt: TGTGCTAGCAGCTTAGGTGACAGGGACCAAGAGACCCAGTACTTC
CDR3aa: CASSLGDRDQETQYF

d_gene: .
v_gene: TRBV9
j_gene: TRBJ1-2
abundance: .
CDR3nt: TGTGCCAGCAGCGTAGGAGGCGGATTTTTAAACTATGGCTACACCTTC
CDR3aa: CASSVGGGFLNYGYTF

d_gene: TRBD2
v_gene: TRBV6-1
j_gene: TRBJ2-2
abundance: .
CDR3nt: TGTGCCGAGAGCGGGAGTGAAACCGGGGAGCTGTTTTTT
CDR3aa: CAESGSETGELFF

d_gene: .
v_gene: TRBV28
j_gene: TRBJ2-1
abundance: .
CDR3nt: TGTGCCAGCAGTTTGCTCCTTTCCTACAATGAGCAGTTCTTC
CDR3aa: CASSLLLSYNEQFF

d_gene: .
v_gene: TRBV27
j_gene: TRBJ1-1
abundance: .
CDR3nt: TGTGCCAGCAGTTTGGGGGCTGACAGATACACTGAAGCTTTCTTT
CDR3aa: CASSLGADRYTEAFF

d_gene: TRBD2
v_gene: TRBV27
j_gene: TRBJ2-1
abundance: .
CDR3nt: TGTGCCAGCAGCCCGGGCGGGGGAGCCCTCCCACACAATGAGCAGTTCTTC
CDR3aa: CASSPGGGALPHNEQFF

d_gene: .
v_gene: TRBV28
j_gene: TRBJ2-1
abundance: .
CDR3nt: TGTGCCAGCAGCCCGACCCCCCCCAATGAGCAGTTCTTC
CDR3aa: CASSPTPPNEQFF

d_gene: .
v_gene: TRBV7-2
j_gene: TRBJ2-2
abundance: .
CDR3nt: TGTGCCAGCGGGGACATCAACACCGGGGAGCTGTTTTTT
CDR3aa: CASGDINTGELFF

d_gene: .
v_gene: TRBV27
j_gene: TRBJ2-1
abundance: .
CDR3nt: TGTGCCAGCAGTTTATCGGCCGGAGAGCGGATATACAATGAGCAGTTCTTC
CDR3aa: CASSLSAGERIYNEQFF

d_gene: .
v_gene: TRBV27
j_gene: TRBJ2-7
abundance: .
CDR3nt: TGTGCCAGCAGTTTCGTGGGGGCCTACGAGCAGTACTTC
CDR3aa: CASSFVGAYEQYF

d_gene: .
v_gene: TRBV19
j_gene: TRBJ1-5
abundance: .
CDR3nt: TGTGCCAGCTTAACACCGGGACCTGATCAGCCCCAGCATTTT
CDR3aa: CASLTPGPDQPQHF

d_gene: .
v_gene: TRBV19
j_gene: TRBJ2-3
abundance: .
CDR3nt: TGTGCCAGCTCCTCGGCTAGCACAGATACGCAGTATTTT
CDR3aa: CASSSASTDTQYF

d_gene: .
v_gene: TRBV27
j_gene: TRBJ2-2
abundance: .
CDR3nt: TGTGCCAGCAGTCCCGGGACTTTAGGCGGGGAGCTGTTTTTT
CDR3aa: CASSPGTLGGELFF

d_gene: TRBD2
v_gene: TRBV7-6
j_gene: TRBJ2-3
abundance: once
CDR3nt: TGTGCCAGCAGCTTAGCGGCGGGAGAACCCGGCACAGATACGCAGTATTTT
CDR3aa: CASSLAAGEPGTDTQYF

d_gene: TRBD2
v_gene: TRBV4-3
j_gene: TRBJ2-3
abundance: once
CDR3nt: TGCGCCAGCAGCCAAGATGGACTAGCGGGCCTAGGCGGGGGGGGCACAGATACGCAGTATTTT
CDR3aa: CASSQDGLAGLGGGGTDTQYF

d_gene: .
v_gene: TRBV19
j_gene: TRBJ1-3
abundance: .
CDR3nt: TGTGCCAGTACCTACGGCCCCGAACTAGGAAACACCATATATTTT
CDR3aa: CASTYGPELGNTIYF

d_gene: TRBD1
v_gene: TRBV5-4
j_gene: TRBJ1-3
abundance: .
CDR3nt: TGTGCCAGCAGCTTGAGGGGCGGGACAGTTGGGAACACCATATATTTT
CDR3aa: CASSLRGGTVGNTIYF

d_gene: TRBD1
v_gene: TRBV27
j_gene: TRBJ2-5
abundance: .
CDR3nt: TGTGCCACCCGGGACAGTCAAGAGACCCAGTACTTC
CDR3aa: CATRDSQETQYF

d_gene: .
v_gene: TRBV19
j_gene: TRBJ1-3
abundance: .
CDR3nt: TGTGCCAGTACTCCCAGGGGAGCTGGAAACACCATATATTTT
CDR3aa: CASTPRGAGNTIYF

d_gene: .
v_gene: TRBV29-1
j_gene: TRBJ2-7
abundance: .
CDR3nt: TGCAGCGTTGAACCCCCCGGAGAATTCCGGTACTTC
CDR3aa: CSVEPPGEFRYF

d_gene: .
v_gene: TRBV11-2
j_gene: TRBJ1-2
abundance: .
CDR3nt: TGTGCCAGCAGCACGGGACCGCCTCTCTATGGCTACACCTTC
CDR3aa: CASSTGPPLYGYTF

d_gene: TRBD2
v_gene: TRBV5-4
j_gene: TRBJ2-1
abundance: .
CDR3nt: TGTGCCAGCAGCTTTTTGGGACTAGCGGAATTATACAATGAGCAGTTCTTC
CDR3aa: CASSFLGLAELYNEQFF

d_gene: .
v_gene: TRBV9
j_gene: TRBJ2-3
abundance: .
CDR3nt: TGTGCCAGCAGCGCGGCCGGGACACTCACAGATACGCAGTATTTT
CDR3aa: CASSAAGTLTDTQYF

d_gene: .
v_gene: TRBV27
j_gene: TRBJ1-2
abundance: .
CDR3nt: TGTGCCAGCAGTCCAAACAGTTATGGCTACACCTTC
CDR3aa: CASSPNSYGYTF

d_gene: TRBD1
v_gene: TRBV27
j_gene: TRBJ1-1
abundance: .
CDR3nt: TGTGCCAGCAGTTTCGGGACAGGGGTTGCCACTGAAGCTTTCTTT
CDR3aa: CASSFGTGVATEAFF

d_gene: TRBD1
v_gene: TRBV18
j_gene: TRBJ2-3
abundance: .
CDR3nt: TGTGCCAGCTCACCGGGGACAGGGGGCACAGATACGCAGTATTTT
CDR3aa: CASSPGTGGTDTQYF

d_gene: .
v_gene: TRBV4-3
j_gene: TRBJ2-1
abundance: .
CDR3nt: TGCGCCAGCAGCCAAGTTTTTATAGTGGCCGGGCCAGCGCGATCGGCCAATGAGCAGTTCTTC
CDR3aa: CASSQVFIVAGPARSANEQFF

d_gene: .
v_gene: TRBV19
j_gene: TRBJ2-1
abundance: .
CDR3nt: TGTGCCAGTAGTGCCGGACTCGATGATGAGCAGTTCTTC
CDR3aa: CASSAGLDDEQFF

d_gene: TRBD1
v_gene: TRBV13
j_gene: TRBJ2-1
abundance: .
CDR3nt: TGTGCCAGCAGGGCCATGACAGGGTTCAGTGAGCAGTTCTTC
CDR3aa: CASRAMTGFSEQFF

d_gene: TRBD2
v_gene: TRBV4-3
j_gene: TRBJ2-5
abundance: medium-sized
CDR3nt: TGCGCCAGCAGCTTCGGGACTAGCGGGACCCAAGAGACCCAGTACTTC
CDR3aa: CASSFGTSGTQETQYF

d_gene: .
v_gene: TRBV27
j_gene: TRBJ2-1
abundance: .
CDR3nt: TGTGCCAGCAGTTTCTCCCCGACCGAGGGACCCGGCGCTGCAGGGGATGAGCAGTTCTTC
CDR3aa: CASSFSPTEGPGAAGDEQFF

d_gene: TRBD2
v_gene: TRBV27
j_gene: TRBJ2-2
abundance: .
CDR3nt: TGTGCCAGCAGTTTAGGACTAGCAACCGGGGAGCTGTTTTTT
CDR3aa: CASSLGLATGELFF

d_gene: TRBD1
v_gene: TRBV28
j_gene: TRBJ1-5
abundance: .
CDR3nt: TGTGCCAGCAGTGAGGACAGGGGAGGCAATCAGCCCCAGCATTTT
CDR3aa: CASSEDRGGNQPQHF

d_gene: .
v_gene: TRBV7-9
j_gene: TRBJ1-2
abundance: .
CDR3nt: TGTGCCAGCAGCTTAATGCGCCAGGGCGATGGCTACACCTTC
CDR3aa: CASSLMRQGDGYTF